This passage covers 8 T cell receptor beta chains from one sample sequenced in a study of CD8 T cells in Susac syndrome. Reverse transcription of 0.5 to 1 ug RNA used random hexamers. TCRdb re-derived calls from the immunoSEQ multiplex PCR reads in MiXCR, one entry per CDR3 protein. The data contain some 450,000 distinct CDR3 sequences, approximately 85% of them singletons. Specimen: CD8+ T cells from PBMCs. These receptor sequences come from a human donor with multiple sclerosis.

The chain is built from TRBV29-1 and TRBJ1-1, with no clear D. Per germline, CDR1 SQVTM and CDR2 ANQGSEA. This CDR3 contains 13 residues. Trimming shortened V by 3 bases and J by 1 base, and 9 bases separated the two germline ends. The CDR3, as DNA: TGCAGCGTTGAGACTAACCAGAACACTGAAGCTTTCTTT. Translated: CSVETNQNTEAFF.

This clonotype was seen just once. The chain is built from TRBV20-1 and TRBJ1-4, with TRBD1 matching 7 bases. The CDR3 has 16 amino acids. Trimming took 0 bases from V and 3 from J; bases not matched to a gene: 7. Germline CDR1 DFQATT, CDR2 SNEGSKA (reference sequence). CDR3 nucleotides: TGCAGTGCTAGAGACCGCACAGGGGCTGCTAATGAAAAACTGTTTTTT. Protein sequence: CSARDRTGAANEKLFF.

The chain is built from TRBV10-2 and TRBJ2-5; D may be TRBD2 (5 bases). V lost 7 bases and J lost 3, with 12 bases in between. This CDR3 has 13 amino acids. Germline CDR1 reads WSHSY; CDR2 reads SAAADI. CDR3: CASTGVGEETQYF. CDR3 in DNA: TGCGCCAGCACCGGAGTCGGGGAAGAGACCCAGTACTTC.

J is TRBJ1-1 and V is TRBV6-6; possibly TRBD1 for D (6 bases). Germline V gene lookup returns CDR1 MNHNY and CDR2 SVGAGI (reference sequence). The CDR3 is 14 amino acids. V was shortened by 2 bases and J by 3 bases, with 10 bases between the two germline ends. The CDR3 sequence: CASSYIQGDTEAFF. The CDR3 DNA is TGTGCCAGCAGTTACATACAGGGAGACACTGAAGCTTTCTTT.

This clonotype was counted a single time. J is TRBJ1-1 and V is TRBV30, with TRBD1 matching over 9 bases. Trimming removed 5 bases from V and 3 bases from J; junction bases left unmatched: 1. Germline CDR1 GTSNPN, CDR2 SVGIG (reference sequence). The CDR3 runs to 12 residues. The CDR3 nucleotides read TGTGCCTGGGACAGGGGGGACACTGAAGCTTTCTTT. It translates to CAWDRGDTEAFF.

The V and J genes are TRBV5-5 and TRBJ2-7; 9 bases agree with TRBD1. The CDR3 spans 15 residues. Germline V gene data show CDR1 as SGHKS and CDR2 as YYEKEE (reference sequence). Losses at the gene ends were 0 bases for V and 1 base for J; bases not matched to a gene: 2. Here the CDR3 reads CASSLVGTGSYEQYF. The CDR3 DNA reads TGTGCCAGCAGCTTGGTCGGGACAGGGTCCTACGAGCAGTACTTC.

CDR3 protein: CAILGVGLATDTQYF. CDR3 bases: TGTGCCATCCTGGGAGTGGGACTAGCGACAGATACGCAGTATTTT. V and J are TRBV19 and TRBJ2-3; 10 bases fit TRBD2. The CDR3 is 15 residues long. Germline V gene lookup returns CDR1 LNHDA and CDR2 SQIVND (reference sequence). V shed 10 bases, J shed 3 bases, and the junction held 10 bases outside the gene matches.

The rearrangement uses TRBV5-1 and TRBJ1-2; 7 nucleotides agree with TRBD1. The CDR3 sequence is 17 residues long. Trimming cost V 4 bases and J 2 bases; bases outside gene matches: 14. Per the germline V gene, CDR1 is SGHRS and CDR2 is YFSETQ. CDR3 sequence reads: CASSGRQGAFLNYGYTF. DNA of the CDR3: TGCGCCAGCAGCGGCAGACAGGGTGCCTTCCTCAACTATGGCTACACCTTC.